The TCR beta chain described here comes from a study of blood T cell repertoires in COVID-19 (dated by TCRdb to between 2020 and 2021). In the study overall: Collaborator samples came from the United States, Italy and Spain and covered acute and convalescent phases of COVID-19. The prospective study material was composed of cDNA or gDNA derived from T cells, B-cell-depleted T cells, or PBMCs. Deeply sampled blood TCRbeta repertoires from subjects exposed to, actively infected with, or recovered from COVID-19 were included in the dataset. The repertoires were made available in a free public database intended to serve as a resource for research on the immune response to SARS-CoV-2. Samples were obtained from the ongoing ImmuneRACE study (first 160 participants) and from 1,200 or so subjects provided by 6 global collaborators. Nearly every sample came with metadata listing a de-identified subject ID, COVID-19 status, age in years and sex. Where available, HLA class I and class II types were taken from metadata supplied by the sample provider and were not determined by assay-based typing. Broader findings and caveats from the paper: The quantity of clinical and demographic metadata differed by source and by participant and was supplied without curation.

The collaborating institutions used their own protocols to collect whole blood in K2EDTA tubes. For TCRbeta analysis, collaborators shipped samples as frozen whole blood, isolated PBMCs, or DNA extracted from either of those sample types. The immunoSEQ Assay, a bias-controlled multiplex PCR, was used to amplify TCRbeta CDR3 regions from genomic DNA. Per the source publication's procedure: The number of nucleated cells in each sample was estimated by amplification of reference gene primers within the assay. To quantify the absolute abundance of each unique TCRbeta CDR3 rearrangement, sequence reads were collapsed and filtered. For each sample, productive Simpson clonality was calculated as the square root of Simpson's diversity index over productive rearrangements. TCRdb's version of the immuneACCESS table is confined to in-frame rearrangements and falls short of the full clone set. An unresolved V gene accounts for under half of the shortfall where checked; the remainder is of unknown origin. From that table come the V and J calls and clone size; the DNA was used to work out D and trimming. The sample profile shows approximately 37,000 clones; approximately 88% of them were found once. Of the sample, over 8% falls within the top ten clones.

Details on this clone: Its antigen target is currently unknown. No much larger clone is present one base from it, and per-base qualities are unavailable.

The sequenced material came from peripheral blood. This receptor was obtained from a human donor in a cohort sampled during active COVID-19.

The nucleotide sequence is given as TGTGCCAGCAGCCCAGGGCGACAGGTTATTAAAGCAACTAATGAAAAACTGTTTTTT. It is translated as CASSPGRQVIKATNEKLFF. The chain was built from TRBV7-9 and TRBJ1-4, with TRBD1 tentatively as D gene (6 bases match). The CDR3 numbers 19 residues from cysteine through phenylalanine. CDR3 DNA only is kept here, 57 bases in frame from base 1. CDR1 and CDR2, looked up from the germline V gene (reference sequence), are SEHNR and FQNEAQ. Cut back by 5 bases and 0 bases, the V and J ends lie 22 bases apart. Reference TRBV7-9 and TRBJ1-4 proteins supply the regions before and after the CDR3; the full variable domain is: DTGVSQNPRHKITKRGQNVTFRCDPISEHNRLYWYRQTLGQGPEFLTYFQNEAQLEKSRLLSDRFSAERPKGSFSTLEIQRTEQGDSAMYLCASSPGRQVIKATNEKLFFGSGTQLSVL.